A selection of T cell receptor beta chains follows, all from one sample in a study of human T cells and chemical hapten exposure. MiXCR was run by TCRdb on the RACE reads, yielding one entry per CDR3 protein. The sample lists roughly 380,000 distinct CDR3 sequences, roughly 5% occurring once. Specimen: whole blood, collected in connection with sensitization to the hapten diphenylcyclopropenone (DPC). The receptor set was obtained from a woman between 50 and 59 years old with alopecia areata. Some clones in this sample may be carry-over from other donors' samples. Both conserved end residues are part of each CDR3. D genes are given only for firm matches. Not all rows give a size; the values are once, few, many and, for expanded clones, a class.

d_call clone_size j_call v_call cdr3_aa cdr3_nt
- many TRBJ1-5 TRBV7-8 CASSPRGQGGQPQHF TGTGCCAGCAGCCCACGGGGGCAGGGCGGTCAGCCCCAGCATTTT
- many TRBJ1-2 TRBV7-2 CASSLDRNLYGYTF TGTGCCAGCAGCTTAGACAGGAACCTCTATGGCTACACCTTC
- - TRBJ2-1 TRBV13 CASSLGSEPSGVF TGTGCCAGCAGCTTAGGCAGCGAACCCTCGGGGGTCTTC
- few TRBJ1-6 TRBV27 CASSFQGELSSPLHF TGTGCCAGCAGTTTTCAAGGGGAACTGAGTTCACCCCTCCACTTT
- few TRBJ1-1 TRBV20-1 CSARDRWRGSTEAFF TGCAGTGCTAGAGATCGGTGGAGGGGCTCCACTGAAGCTTTCTTT
TRBD2 - TRBJ2-2 TRBV4-2 CASSQKGLAGTNTGELFF TGTGCCAGCAGCCAAAAAGGACTAGCGGGAACTAACACCGGGGAGCTGTTTTTT
TRBD2 many TRBJ2-1 TRBV18 CASSPGTSIEQFF TGTGCCAGCTCACCAGGGACTAGTATTGAGCAGTTCTTC
TRBD1 - TRBJ2-7 TRBV24-1 CATPSRGPYEQYF TGTGCCACCCCCAGCAGGGGGCCCTACGAGCAGTACTTC
TRBD2 - TRBJ2-3 TRBV5-1 CASGGTSATDTQYF TGCGCCAGTGGCGGGACTAGCGCCACAGATACGCAGTATTTT
- many TRBJ2-7 TRBV6-2/TRBV6-3 CASSAADEQYF TGTGCCAGCAGCGCGGCGGACGAGCAGTACTTC
TRBD2 many TRBJ2-5 TRBV5-3 CARSCGREGPGETQYF TGTGCCAGAAGCTGCGGGCGGGAGGGCCCAGGAGAGACCCAGTACTTC
- many TRBJ1-5 TRBV2 CASSEALRQPQHF TGTGCCAGCAGTGAAGCGCTTCGTCAGCCCCAGCATTTT
- many TRBJ2-7 TRBV5-6 CASSYGGGSYEQYF TGTGCCAGCAGTTACGGAGGGGGCTCCTACGAGCAGTACTTC
- many TRBJ2-3 TRBV11-2 CASSSQAAGRADTQYF TGTGCCAGCAGCTCCCAAGCGGCGGGAAGGGCAGATACGCAGTATTTT
TRBD1 - TRBJ1-3 TRBV12-3/TRBV12-4 CASGSPGGTAGNTIYF TGTGCCAGCGGTTCACCGGGCGGGACAGCTGGAAACACCATATATTTT
TRBD1 many TRBJ1-1 TRBV7-2 CASTTGGGRAFF TGTGCCAGCACCACAGGGGGCGGACGAGCTTTCTTT
- many TRBJ1-5 TRBV7-9 CASSPASRGNQPQHF TGTGCCAGCAGCCCCGCATCAAGGGGCAATCAGCCCCAGCATTTT
TRBD1 many TRBJ1-2 TRBV4-3 CASSQGPGQGANYGYTF TGCGCCAGCAGCCAGGGACCGGGACAGGGGGCTAACTATGGCTACACCTTC
- - TRBJ2-6 TRBV5-6 CASSLLVLSGANVLTF TGTGCCAGCAGCTTGTTGGTCCTCTCTGGGGCCAACGTCCTGACTTTC
- - TRBJ2-2 TRBV27 CASSQGPFGELFF TGTGCCAGCAGCCAGGGACCCTTCGGGGAGCTGTTTTTT
- many TRBJ2-7 TRBV6-5 CASSSAQGPYEQYF TGTGCCAGCAGTTCCGCCCAGGGCCCCTACGAGCAGTACTTC
TRBD1 - TRBJ1-1 TRBV24-1 CATRQGAGAFF TGTGCCACAAGACAGGGGGCGGGGGCTTTCTTT
- many TRBJ2-3 TRBV7-2 CASSLVMGQGTDTQYF TGTGCCAGCAGCTTAGTGATGGGCCAAGGCACAGATACGCAGTATTTT
TRBD2 many TRBJ2-7 TRBV5-1 CASHLSGGSYEQYF TGCGCCAGCCACCTTAGCGGGGGTTCCTACGAGCAGTACTTC
- - TRBJ2-3 TRBV5-1 CASSSSTGADTQYF TGCGCCAGCAGCTCATCGACGGGAGCAGATACGCAGTATTTT
TRBD1 - TRBJ1-5 TRBV5-4 CASSQGVGNQPQHF TGTGCCAGCAGCCAGGGGGTTGGAAATCAGCCCCAGCATTTT
TRBD2 few TRBJ2-3 TRBV11-1 CASSLKKTRTSGRACTDTQYF TGTGCCAGCAGCTTAAAAAAGACTCGGACTAGCGGGAGGGCCTGCACAGATACGCAGTATTTT
- few TRBJ1-5 TRBV6-5 CASSFLAGAQPQHF -
- - TRBJ1-5 TRBV3-1 CASSLTGYQPQHF TGTGCCAGCAGTCTCACAGGGTACCAGCCCCAGCATTTT
- many TRBJ2-5 TRBV7-6 CASSFTGVETQYF TGTGCCAGCAGCTTTACTGGGGTGGAGACCCAGTACTTC
- many TRBJ2-3 TRBV5-4 CASNRARTDTQYF TGTGCCAGCAACAGGGCCCGCACAGATACGCAGTATTTT
- many TRBJ1-4 TRBV20-1 CSAREGYEKLFF TGCAGTGCTAGAGAGGGGTACGAAAAACTGTTTTTT
- - TRBJ2-7 TRBV5-6 CASSSRSREQYF TGTGCCAGCAGCTCGCGTAGCCGGGAGCAGTACTTC
TRBD2 few TRBJ2-3 TRBV6-2/TRBV6-3 CASSSPPGLATDTQYF TGTGCCAGCAGTTCGCCTCCGGGACTAGCAACAGATACGCAGTATTTT
TRBD1 - TRBJ2-3 TRBV7-9 CASSNDRGTDTQYF TGTGCCAGCAGCAACGACAGGGGAACAGATACGCAGTATTTT
- many TRBJ2-1 TRBV29-1 CSVRTGSNEQFF TGCAGCGTTCGCACAGGTTCCAATGAGCAGTTCTTC
- many TRBJ1-4 TRBV20-1 CSARDLLTATNEKLFF TGCAGTGCTAGAGATCTTTTGACAGCAACTAATGAAAAACTGTTTTTT
- once TRBJ2-1 TRBV28 CSSSFPGEQFF TGTTCCAGCAGTTTCCCGGGGGAGCAGTTCTTC
- many TRBJ1-1 TRBV5-4 CASRFQGTEAFF TGTGCCAGCAGGTTCCAGGGCACTGAAGCTTTCTTT
- few TRBJ1-5 TRBV2 CASLWDINQPQHF TGTGCCAGCCTGTGGGACATAAATCAGCCCCAGCATTTT
TRBD2 many TRBJ2-2 TRBV28 CASSLWTSPNTGELFF TGTGCCAGCAGTTTATGGACTAGCCCGAACACCGGGGAGCTGTTTTTT
- many TRBJ1-2 TRBV5-4 CASSFGGGTNYGYTF TGTGCCAGCAGCTTCGGAGGCGGGACGAACTATGGCTACACCTTC
- few TRBJ1-6 TRBV6-1 CASSEAFRGGNSPLHF TGTGCCAGCAGTGAAGCGTTCCGGGGAGGCAATTCACCCCTCCACTTT
- few TRBJ1-5 TRBV20-1 CSARDGQPHSNQPQHF TGCAGTGCTAGGGATGGACAGCCCCATAGCAATCAGCCCCAGCATTTT
- many TRBJ1-2 TRBV6-5 CASSYLTGNYGYTF TGTGCCAGCAGTTACCTTACAGGGAACTATGGCTACACCTTC
TRBD1 - TRBJ2-3 TRBV20-1 CSARGGTGLSTDTQYF TGCAGTGCTAGAGGGGGGACAGGACTTAGCACAGATACGCAGTATTTT
TRBD2 - TRBJ2-3 TRBV4-1 CASSQGTSGGARDTQYF TGCGCCAGCAGCCAAGGGACTAGCGGGGGGGCGAGGGATACGCAGTATTTT
TRBD2 many TRBJ2-7 TRBV11-2 CASSVQLAGDEQYF TGTGCCAGCAGCGTGCAACTAGCGGGAGACGAGCAGTACTTC